The 7 T cell receptor beta chains in this list originate from one sample, sequenced in a study of blood T cell repertoires in COVID-19. Libraries were prepared by immunoSEQ multiplex PCR; TCRdb keeps only in-frame clonotypes and omits some of them. The table shows about 330,000 clones, with more than 75% occurring only once. The sample was peripheral blood. Every receptor here comes from a woman aged 45-59 years with active or convalescent COVID-19.

The gene calls are TRBV7-9 and TRBJ2-1, with 13 bases lining up with TRBD2. This CDR3 comprises 18 residues. The germline gives CDR1 SEHNR, CDR2 FQNEAQ (reference sequence). V gave up 4 bases and J gave up 0 bases; unmatched junction bases: 6. CDR3 region: CASSSGTSGMSSYNEQFF. DNA for the CDR3: TGTGCCAGCAGCTCCGGGACTAGCGGGATGAGCTCCTACAATGAGCAGTTCTTC. Supplemented by reference TRBV7-9 and TRBJ2-1, the full variable domain reads DTGVSQNPRHKITKRGQNVTFRCDPISEHNRLYWYRQTLGQGPEFLTYFQNEAQLEKSRLLSDRFSAERPKGSFSTLEIQRTEQGDSAMYLCASSSGTSGMSSYNEQFFGPGTRLTVL.

This rearrangement joins TRBV15 to TRBJ2-5, with 12 bases identical to TRBD2. CDR1 and CDR2 (germline): LNHNV, YYDKDF (reference sequence). The CDR3 is 17 residues long. J lost 5 bases, V lost 5 bases, and 12 bases had no gene match. CDR3 protein: CATSGGRLAGDVETQYF. The CDR3 coding sequence is TGTGCCACCAGCGGAGGAAGACTAGCGGGAGACGTTGAGACCCAGTACTTC.

The rearrangement joins TRBV28 to TRBJ1-1; weak D call: TRBD1 (5 bases). V was pared by 2 bases and J by 0 bases, with 7 bases between. Germline CDR1 reads MDHEN; CDR2 reads SYDVKM. There are 14 residues in the CDR3. The CDR3: CASSLRQLNTEAFF. In nucleotides, the CDR3 is TGTGCCAGCAGTTTAAGACAGCTGAACACTGAAGCTTTCTTT.

This chain uses TRBV20-1 with TRBJ2-5, with a tentative D call TRBD2 (6 bases). Between the trimmed V and J ends, which lost 5 bases and 2 bases, there was a span of 21 bases. Germline V gene data show CDR1 as DFQATT and CDR2 as SNEGSKA (reference sequence). The CDR3 is 16 residues long. CDR3 nucleotides: TGCAGTGCTCGTGGAGCGGGCCGCTCGACACAAGAGACCCAGTACTTC. Amino acids: CSARGAGRSTQETQYF.

The chain uses TRBV30 and TRBJ2-3; 7 bases line up with TRBD1. After removal of 3 bases from V and 3 bases from J, the junction contained 6 bases not matched to a gene. The CDR3 is 14 amino acids. Per germline, CDR1 GTSNPN and CDR2 SVGIG (reference sequence). The chain's CDR3 is CAWRKLQGTDTQYF. CDR3 in DNA: TGTGCCTGGAGGAAACTACAGGGGACAGATACGCAGTATTTT.

The genes are TRBV4-3 and TRBJ2-6, with 7 bases that match TRBD1. The trim removed 0 bases at V and 0 bases at J, leaving 14 bases unmatched. The CDR3 has 21 amino acids. Germline CDR1 LGHNA, CDR2 YSLEER. The CDR3 loop is CASSQDTPAQGVSSGANVLTF. In nucleotides, the CDR3 is TGCGCCAGCAGCCAAGATACCCCCGCGCAGGGGGTCAGCTCTGGGGCCAACGTCCTGACTTTC.

V and J are TRBV30 and TRBJ2-6; no clear D gene. Germline loops: CDR1 GTSNPN, CDR2 SVGIG (reference sequence). Trimming left V 1 base short and J 0 bases short, with 4 bases between. The CDR3 is 14 amino acids. The chain's CDR3 is CAWSGDSGANVLTF. DNA of the CDR3: TGTGCCTGGAGTGGAGACTCTGGGGCCAACGTCCTGACTTTC.